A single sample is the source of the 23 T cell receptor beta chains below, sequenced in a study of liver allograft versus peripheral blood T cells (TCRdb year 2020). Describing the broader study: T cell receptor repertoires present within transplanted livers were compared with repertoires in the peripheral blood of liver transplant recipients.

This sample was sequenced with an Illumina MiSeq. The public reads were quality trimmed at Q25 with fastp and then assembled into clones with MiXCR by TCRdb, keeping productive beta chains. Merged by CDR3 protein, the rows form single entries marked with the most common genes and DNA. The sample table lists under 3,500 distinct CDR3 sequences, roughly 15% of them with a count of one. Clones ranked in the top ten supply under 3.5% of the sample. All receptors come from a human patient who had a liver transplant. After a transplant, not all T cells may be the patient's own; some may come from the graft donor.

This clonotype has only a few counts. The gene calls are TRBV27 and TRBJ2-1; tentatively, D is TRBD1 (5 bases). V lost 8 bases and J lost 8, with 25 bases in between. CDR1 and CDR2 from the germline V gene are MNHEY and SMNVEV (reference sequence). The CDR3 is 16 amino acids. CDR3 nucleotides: TGTGCCAGCTCGTTTTTGACAGATATATCCGGGCATGAGCAGTTCTTC. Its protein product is CASSFLTDISGHEQFF.

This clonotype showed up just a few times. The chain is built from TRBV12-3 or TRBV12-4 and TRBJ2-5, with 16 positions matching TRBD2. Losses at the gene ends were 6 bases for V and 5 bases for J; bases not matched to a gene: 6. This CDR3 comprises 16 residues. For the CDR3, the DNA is TGTGCCAGCAGCACCGGGACTAGCGGGAGGGCCGAGACCCAGTACTTC. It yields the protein CASSTGTSGRAETQYF.

In DNA, the CDR3 is TGTGCCACCAGCAGCAACAGCAATCAGCCCCAGCATTTT. It encodes CATSSNSNQPQHF. The gene calls are TRBV15 and TRBJ1-5; D remains ambiguous. The CDR3 has 13 residues. Germline CDR1 LNHNV, CDR2 YYDKDF (reference sequence). V lost 3 bases and J 1 base, leaving 4 bases between the germline ends.

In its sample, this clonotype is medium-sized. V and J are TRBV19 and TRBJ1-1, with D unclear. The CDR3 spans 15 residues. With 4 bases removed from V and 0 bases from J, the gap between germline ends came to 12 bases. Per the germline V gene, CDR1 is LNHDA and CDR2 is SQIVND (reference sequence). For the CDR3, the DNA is TGTGCCAGTAGTAGCTGGGAGGGAATGAACACTGAAGCTTTCTTT. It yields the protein CASSSWEGMNTEAFF.

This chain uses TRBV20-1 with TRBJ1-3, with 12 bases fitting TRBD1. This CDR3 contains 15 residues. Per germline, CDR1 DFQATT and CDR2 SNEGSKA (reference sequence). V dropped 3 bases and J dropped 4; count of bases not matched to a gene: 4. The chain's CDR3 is CSARWDRGLGNTIYF. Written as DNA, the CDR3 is TGCAGTGCTAGGTGGGACAGGGGGCTGGGAAACACCATATATTTT.

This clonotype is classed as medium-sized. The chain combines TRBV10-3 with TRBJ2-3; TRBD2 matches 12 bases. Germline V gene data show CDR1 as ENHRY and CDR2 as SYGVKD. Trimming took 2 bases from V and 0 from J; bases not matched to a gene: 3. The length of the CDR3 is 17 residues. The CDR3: CAISEGGLAGSTDTQYF. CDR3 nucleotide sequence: TGTGCCATCAGTGAGGGCGGACTAGCGGGGAGCACAGATACGCAGTATTTT.

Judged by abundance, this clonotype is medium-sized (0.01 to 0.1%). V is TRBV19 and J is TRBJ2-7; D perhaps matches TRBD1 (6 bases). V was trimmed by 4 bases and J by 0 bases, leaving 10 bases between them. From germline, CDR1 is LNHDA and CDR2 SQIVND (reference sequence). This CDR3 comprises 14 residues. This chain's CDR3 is CASSTQGSSYEQYF. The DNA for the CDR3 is TGTGCCAGTAGTACACAGGGATCCTCCTACGAGCAGTACTTC.

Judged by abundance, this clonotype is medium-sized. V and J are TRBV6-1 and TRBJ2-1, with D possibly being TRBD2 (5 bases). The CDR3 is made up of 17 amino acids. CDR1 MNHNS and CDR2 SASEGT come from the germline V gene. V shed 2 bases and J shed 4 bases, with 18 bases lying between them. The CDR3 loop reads CASSERGLGVGYNEQFF. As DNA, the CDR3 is TGTGCCAGCAGTGAAAGAGGTCTGGGAGTAGGGTACAATGAGCAGTTCTTC.

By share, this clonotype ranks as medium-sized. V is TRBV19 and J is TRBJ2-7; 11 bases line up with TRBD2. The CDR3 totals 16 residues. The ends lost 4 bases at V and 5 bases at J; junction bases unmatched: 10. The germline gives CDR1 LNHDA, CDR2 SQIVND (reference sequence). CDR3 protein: CASSKGRLAGSDEQYF. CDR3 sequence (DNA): TGTGCCAGTAGTAAAGGCCGACTAGCGGGATCTGACGAGCAGTACTTC.

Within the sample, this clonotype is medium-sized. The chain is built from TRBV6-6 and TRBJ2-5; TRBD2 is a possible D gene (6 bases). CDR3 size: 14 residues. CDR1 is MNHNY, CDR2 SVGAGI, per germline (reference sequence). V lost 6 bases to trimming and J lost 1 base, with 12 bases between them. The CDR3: CASSEGLGQETQYF. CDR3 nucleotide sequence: TGTGCCAGCAGCGAGGGACTGGGCCAAGAGACCCAGTACTTC.

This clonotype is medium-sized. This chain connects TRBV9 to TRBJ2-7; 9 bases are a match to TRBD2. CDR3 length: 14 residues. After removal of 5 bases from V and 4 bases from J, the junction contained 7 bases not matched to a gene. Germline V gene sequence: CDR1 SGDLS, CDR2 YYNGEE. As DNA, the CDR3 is TGTGCCAGCAGACTGGGACTAGCCGTTTACGAGCAGTACTTC. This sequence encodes CASRLGLAVYEQYF.

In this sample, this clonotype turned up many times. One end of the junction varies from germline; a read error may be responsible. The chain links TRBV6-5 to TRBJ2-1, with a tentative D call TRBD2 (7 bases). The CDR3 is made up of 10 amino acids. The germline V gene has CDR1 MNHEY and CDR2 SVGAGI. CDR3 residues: CAIGEGGRVF. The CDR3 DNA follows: TGTGCCATCGGGGAGGGGGGGCGGGTCTTC.

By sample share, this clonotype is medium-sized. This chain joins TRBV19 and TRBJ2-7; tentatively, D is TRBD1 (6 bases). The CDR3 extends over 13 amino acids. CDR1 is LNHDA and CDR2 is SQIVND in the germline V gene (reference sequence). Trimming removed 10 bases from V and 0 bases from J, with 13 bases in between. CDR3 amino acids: CATQGQTSYEQYF. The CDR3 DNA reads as TGTGCCACCCAAGGACAGACCTCCTACGAGCAGTACTTC.

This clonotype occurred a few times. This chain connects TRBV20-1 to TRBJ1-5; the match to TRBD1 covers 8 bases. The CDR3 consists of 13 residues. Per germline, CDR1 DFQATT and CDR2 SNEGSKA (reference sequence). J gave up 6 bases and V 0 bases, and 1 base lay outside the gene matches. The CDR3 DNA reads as TGCAGTGCTAGAGAACAGGGGGGTCAGCCCCAGCATTTT. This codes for CSAREQGGQPQHF.

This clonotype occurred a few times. CDR3 nucleotides: TGCGCCAGCAGTGTAGAACTAGGACGGTCGCAGTTCTTC. It specifies CASSVELGRSQFF. V is TRBV10-1 and J is TRBJ2-1, with a weak D call TRBD2 (5 bases). V lost 4 bases to trimming and J lost 12 bases, with 16 bases between them. Germline CDR1 reads WNHNN; CDR2 reads SYGVQD (reference sequence). The CDR3 is made up of 13 amino acids.

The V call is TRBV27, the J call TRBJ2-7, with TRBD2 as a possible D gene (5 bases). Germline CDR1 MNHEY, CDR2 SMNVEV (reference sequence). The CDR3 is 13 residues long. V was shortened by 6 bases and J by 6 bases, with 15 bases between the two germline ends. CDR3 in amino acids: CASRPGFAIEQYF. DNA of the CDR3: TGTGCCAGCAGACCGGGATTTGCTATCGAGCAGTACTTC.

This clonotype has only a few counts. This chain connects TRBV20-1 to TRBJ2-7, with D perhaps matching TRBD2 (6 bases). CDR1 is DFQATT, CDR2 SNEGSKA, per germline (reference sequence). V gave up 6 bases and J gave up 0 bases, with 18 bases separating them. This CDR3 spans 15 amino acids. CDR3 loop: CSAALYGGTSYEQYF. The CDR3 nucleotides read TGCAGTGCAGCCCTCTACGGGGGAACCTCCTACGAGCAGTACTTC.

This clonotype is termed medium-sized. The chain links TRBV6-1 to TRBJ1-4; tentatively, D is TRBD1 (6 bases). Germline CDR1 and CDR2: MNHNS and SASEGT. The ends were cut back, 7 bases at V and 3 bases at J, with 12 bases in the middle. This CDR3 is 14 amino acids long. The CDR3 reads CASTRGWANEKLFF. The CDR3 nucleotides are TGTGCCAGCACCAGGGGTTGGGCTAATGAAAAACTGTTTTTT.

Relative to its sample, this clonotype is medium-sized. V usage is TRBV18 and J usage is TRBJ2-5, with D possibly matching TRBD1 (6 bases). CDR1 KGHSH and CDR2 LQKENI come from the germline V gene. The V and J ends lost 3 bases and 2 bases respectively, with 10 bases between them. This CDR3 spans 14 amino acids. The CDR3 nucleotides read TGTGCCAGCTCACCGGGGGCAGATCAAGAGACCCAGTACTTC. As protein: CASSPGADQETQYF.

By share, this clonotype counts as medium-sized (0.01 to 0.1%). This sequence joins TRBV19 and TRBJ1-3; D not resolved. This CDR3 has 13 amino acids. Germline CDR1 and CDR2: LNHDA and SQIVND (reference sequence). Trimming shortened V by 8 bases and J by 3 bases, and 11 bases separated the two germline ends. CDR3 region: CASPDRNGNTIYF. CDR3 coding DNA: TGTGCCAGTCCGGATAGAAATGGAAACACCATATATTTT.

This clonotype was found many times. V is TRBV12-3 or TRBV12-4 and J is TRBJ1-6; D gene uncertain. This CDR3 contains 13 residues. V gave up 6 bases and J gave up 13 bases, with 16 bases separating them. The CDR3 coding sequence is TGTGCCAGCAGCTCCCAAAACGGACGGCCCCTCCACTTT. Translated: CASSSQNGRPLHF.

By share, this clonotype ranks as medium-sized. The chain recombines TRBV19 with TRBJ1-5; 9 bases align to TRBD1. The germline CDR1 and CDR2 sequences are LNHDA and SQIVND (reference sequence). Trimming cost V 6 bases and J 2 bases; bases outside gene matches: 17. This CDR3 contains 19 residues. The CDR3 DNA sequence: TGTGCCAGTAGCCACCCGGGACAGGGTATTGGTGTTGGCAATCAGCCCCAGCATTTT. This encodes CASSHPGQGIGVGNQPQHF.

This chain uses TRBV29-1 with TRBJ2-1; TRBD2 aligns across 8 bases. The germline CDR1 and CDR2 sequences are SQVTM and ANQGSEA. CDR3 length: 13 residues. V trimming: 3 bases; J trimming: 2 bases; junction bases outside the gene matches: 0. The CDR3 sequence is CSVDSGTYNEQFF. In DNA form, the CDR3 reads TGCAGCGTTGATAGCGGGACCTACAATGAGCAGTTCTTC.